This is a list of T cell receptor beta chains from one sample in a study of T-cell reconstitution after alpha-beta-depleted transplantation in children. TCRdb processed the PCR reads anew with MiXCR; each CDR3 protein has one entry. Of more than 150,000 distinct CDR3 sequences listed, roughly 6.8% are singletons. The source was PBMCs from the stem cell graft donor, collected from the stem cell graft. These receptors all stem from a human donor who donated a stem cell graft to a child with Wiskott-Aldrich syndrome. The CDR3 runs from the conserved cysteine through the conserved F or W. The D gene is left open where the match is weak. For some rows the clone size is stated as once, few or many, or as a class when expanded; others skip it.

D gene,J gene,V gene,clone size,CDR3 protein,CDR3 DNA
NA,TRBJ1-2,TRBV30,few,CASLGDEIYGYTF,TGTGCCAGCCTGGGTGATGAAATCTATGGCTACACCTTC
TRBD1,TRBJ2-1,TRBV29-1,many,CSVAQGPGDEQFF,TGCAGCGTTGCACAGGGGCCAGGTGATGAGCAGTTCTTC
TRBD1,TRBJ1-4,TRBV7-9,many,CASSLAETGFEKLFF,TGTGCCAGCAGCTTAGCAGAGACAGGGTTTGAAAAACTGTTTTTT
NA,TRBJ1-3,TRBV29-1,many,CSVEGGTASGNTIYF,TGCAGCGTTGAAGGCGGGACGGCCTCTGGAAACACCATATATTTT
TRBD2,TRBJ2-3,TRBV6-5,NA,CASIPEPGTSGKVDTQYF,TGTGCCAGCATACCCGAGCCCGGGACTAGCGGGAAGGTCGATACGCAGTATTTT
NA,TRBJ1-6,TRBV5-1,many,CASSYGQTDSPLHF,TGCGCCAGCAGCTACGGACAGACCGATTCACCCCTCCACTTT
NA,TRBJ1-2,TRBV25-1,few,CASSESVNYGYTF,TGTGCCAGCAGTGAGTCGGTCAACTATGGCTACACCTTC
NA,TRBJ2-2,TRBV19,few,CASSPRSVATGELFF,TGTGCCAGTAGTCCGCGGTCAGTGGCCACCGGGGAGCTGTTTTTT
NA,TRBJ2-1,TRBV5-1,many,CASSLDAIEQFF,TGCGCCAGCAGCCTGGACGCCATTGAGCAGTTCTTC
TRBD2,TRBJ2-1,TRBV9,many,CASSVGRGGSYEQFF,TGTGCCAGCAGCGTAGGTCGGGGGGGCAGTTATGAGCAGTTCTTC
NA,TRBJ1-1,TRBV2,many,CASRQANTEAFF,TGTGCCAGCAGACAGGCGAACACTGAAGCTTTCTTT
NA,TRBJ1-5,TRBV6-1,many,CASTPRGGSNQPQHF,TGTGCCAGCACCCCCCGGGGTGGGAGCAATCAGCCCCAGCATTTT
TRBD1,TRBJ1-1,TRBV20-1,many,CSARVGTGGELRTEAFF,TGCAGTGCTAGGGTTGGGACAGGGGGCGAATTGCGCACTGAAGCTTTCTTT
TRBD2,TRBJ2-3,TRBV19,few,CASSAAGAGADTQYF,TGTGCCAGTAGTGCAGCGGGAGCGGGGGCAGATACGCAGTATTTT
NA,TRBJ2-1,TRBV20-1,NA,CCARKGDLTTGNEQFF,TGCTGTGCTAGAAAGGGGGACTTGACGACTGGGAATGAGCAGTTCTTC
TRBD1,TRBJ2-7,TRBV6-1,many,CASINSTGTVGEQYF,TGTGCCAGCATCAATTCCACCGGGACAGTGGGCGAGCAGTACTTC
NA,TRBJ2-3,TRBV10-3,many,CAISKTGLETGTQYF,TGTGCCATCAGCAAAACAGGGTTAGAAACTGGTACGCAGTATTTT
NA,TRBJ2-7,TRBV15,many,CATSRDWVLDSYEQYF,TGTGCCACCAGCAGAGATTGGGTTCTTGACTCCTACGAGCAGTACTTC
NA,TRBJ1-1,TRBV4-3,few,CASSQLPGLQNAVTEAFF,TGCGCCAGCAGCCAGTTACCGGGACTCCAGAACGCAGTAACTGAAGCTTTCTTT
NA,TRBJ1-2,TRBV12-3/TRBV12-4,NA,CATSGRYYGYTF,TGTGCCACCTCAGGGAGGTACTATGGCTACACCTTC
NA,TRBJ1-5,TRBV7-6,few,CASSPAESNQPQHF,TGTGCCAGCAGCCCCGCGGAGAGCAATCAGCCCCAGCATTTT
TRBD2,TRBJ2-1,TRBV5-1,many,CASSPQTSGPNEQFF,TGCGCCAGCAGCCCCCAGACTAGCGGGCCGAATGAGCAGTTCTTC
NA,TRBJ2-1,TRBV25-1,many,CASSEVGSPPEQFF,TGTGCCAGCAGTGAGGTGGGGTCGCCCCCGGAGCAGTTCTTC
TRBD1,TRBJ2-3,TRBV6-5,many,CASSQEWDRDSTDTQYF,TGTGCCAGCAGTCAGGAATGGGACAGGGATTCCACAGATACGCAGTATTTT
NA,TRBJ2-5,TRBV6-6,many,CASSGEETQYF,TGTGCCAGCAGTGGGGAAGAGACCCAGTACTTC
NA,TRBJ1-3,TRBV7-9,few,CASTQSRFCCGNTIYF,TGTGCCAGCACCCAGAGCCGATTTTGTTGTGGAAACACCATATATTTT
TRBD1,TRBJ1-3,TRBV5-1,few,CASSLGDSSGNTIYF,TGCGCCAGCAGCTTAGGGGACAGCTCTGGAAACACCATATATTTT
TRBD1,TRBJ1-5,TRBV7-2,many,CASSLKGAEQPQHF,TGTGCCAGCAGCTTAAAGGGGGCTGAACAGCCCCAGCATTTT
NA,TRBJ1-2,TRBV20-1,many,CSARRSANYGYTF,TGCAGTGCTAGACGATCAGCTAACTATGGCTACACCTTC